The entry below gives a single TCR beta chain sequence along with its context. The protocol was immunoSEQ multiplex PCR, while the TCRdb copy is restricted to in-frame clones and leaves out a portion. The repertoire holds some 40,000 clones, with around 90% as singletons. The germline V gene has CDR1 SGHVS and CDR2 FQNEAQ. J lost 0 bases, V lost 2 bases, and 7 bases had no gene match. This CDR3 is built from 17 residues. The data were obtained in a study of T cell changes during pregnancy in multiple sclerosis. This sequence originates from a female donor with multiple sclerosis, enrolled in a pregnancy study. The V call is TRBV7-8, the J call TRBJ2-4, with 7 nucleotides matching TRBD2. Sequencing was performed on CD4+ T cells from peripheral blood mononuclear cells, taken in the second trimester of pregnancy. DNA of the CDR3: TGTGCCAGCAGCTTACTGGCTAGCGGAGTAGCCAAAAACATTCAGTACTTC. Amino acids: CASSLLASGVAKNIQYF.